This T cell receptor beta chain originates from a study of OX40 agonist ivuxolimab in advanced cancers. Only a few counts were recorded for this clone. The V segment lost 4 bases and the J segment 1 base; nucleotides outside the gene matches: 5. CDR3 length: 16 amino acids. Germline CDR1 SGHRS, CDR2 YFSETQ. Here immunoSEQ multiplex PCR was the method, and the copy in TCRdb shows in-frame clones only, minus some. The sample lists tens of thousands of clones, about 80% seen once, with 4% to 4.5% in the top ten. The specimen was CD4+ or CD8+ T cells sorted from blood, collected in a trial of the OX40 agonist ivuxolimab. V gene TRBV5-1 combines with J gene TRBJ2-3; 11 bases line up with TRBD2. This receptor was identified in an adult with an advanced solid tumor such as melanoma, head and neck, liver or kidney cancer. The CDR3 coding sequence is TGCGCCAGCAGCCCACCACTAGCGGGGGGCACAGATACGCAGTATTTT. This encodes CASSPPLAGGTDTQYF. The complete variable domain, with remaining parts taken from reference TRBV5-1 and TRBJ2-3, reads KAGVTQTPRYLIKTRGQQVTLSCSPISGHRSVSWYQQTPGQGLQFLFEYFSETQRNKGNFPGRFSGRQFSNSRSEMNVSTLELGDSALYLCASSPPLAGGTDTQYFGPGTRLTVL.